The 4 T cell receptor beta chains below come from one sample, sequenced in a study of shared T cell receptors in the human thymus. Sequencing used immunoSEQ multiplex PCR; TCRdb keeps in-frame clones, though not all of them. The data show hundreds of thousands of clones, around 87% seen once. The same data also went into a second study, on human thymus T cells.

Material for sequencing was thymocytes. The receptors were gathered from a boy in the first two years of life with a congenital heart defect.

This sequence joins TRBV28 and TRBJ1-2; D remains ambiguous. Germline lookup yields CDR1 MDHEN and CDR2 SYDVKM. The CDR3 has 11 residues. The V end was cut by 5 bases, the J end by 8 bases, with 9 bases between. The CDR3: CASSTRRGYTF. In DNA form, the CDR3 reads TGTGCCAGCAGTACCCGCAGGGGCTACACCTTC.

The J gene is TRBJ1-1, the V gene TRBV29-1; possibly TRBD1 for D (6 bases). CDR3 length: 14 residues. CDR1 and CDR2 (germline): SQVTM, ANQGSEA. The ends were cut back, 6 bases at V and 6 bases at J, with 20 bases in the middle. The CDR3 loop is CSVVGGGAGAEAFF. The DNA of the CDR3 is TGCAGCGTAGTTGGGGGGGGAGCAGGGGCTGAAGCTTTCTTT.

This chain joins TRBV7-2 and TRBJ2-7; unclear D gene. CDR1 and CDR2 (germline): SGHTA, FQGNSA. The CDR3 is 16 amino acids. Trimming left V 3 bases short and J 6 bases short, with 21 bases between. The CDR3 spells CASSFDHLTRVLEQYF. Written as DNA, the CDR3 is TGTGCCAGCAGCTTTGACCACCTGACTCGGGTCCTCGAGCAGTACTTC.

The chain has TRBV11-2 and TRBJ1-4; 7 bases align to TRBD1. Trimming cost V 4 bases and J 4 bases; bases outside gene matches: 6. The CDR3 length is 15 residues. Germline V gives CDR1 SGHAT, CDR2 FQNNGV. The CDR3 sequence is CASSSPGTDNEKLFF. The CDR3, as DNA: TGTGCCAGCAGCTCACCCGGGACAGATAATGAAAAACTGTTTTTT.